This T cell receptor beta chain emerged from a study of T cell repertoires in cytomegalovirus infection. For the study at large: Selection of CMV epitopes for the study included recently identified HLA-C-restricted and well-studied HLA-B-restricted ones. Indications of both CMV infection and matching HLA type were provided by public TCR beta signatures.

TCRdb analysed the reads with MiXCR anew, one entry per CDR3 protein. The sample shows 900,000 to 950,000 distinct CDR3 sequences, around a third of them seen only once. Whole-study results and caveats: Public TCR beta family frequency separated CMV-and-HLA carriers, including in an independent cohort.

The V end was cut by 7 bases, the J end by 7 bases, with 14 bases between. CDR3 size: 13 residues. Germline V lookup: CDR1 MNHNY, CDR2 SVGAGI (reference sequence). This clonotype was recorded a few times. Its antigen is currently unknown. The rearrangement uses TRBV6-6 and TRBJ2-1, with D uncertain. This specimen consisted of cultured CD8+ T cells from PBMCs, obtained from culture after CMV antigen stimulation. This clonotype was obtained from a human donor in good health (CMV status not recorded). Some clones in this sample may be carry-over from other donors' samples. This CDR3 reads CASTHSARNEQFF. The CDR3 nucleotides are TGTGCCAGCACTCACTCTGCGAGGAATGAGCAGTTCTTC.